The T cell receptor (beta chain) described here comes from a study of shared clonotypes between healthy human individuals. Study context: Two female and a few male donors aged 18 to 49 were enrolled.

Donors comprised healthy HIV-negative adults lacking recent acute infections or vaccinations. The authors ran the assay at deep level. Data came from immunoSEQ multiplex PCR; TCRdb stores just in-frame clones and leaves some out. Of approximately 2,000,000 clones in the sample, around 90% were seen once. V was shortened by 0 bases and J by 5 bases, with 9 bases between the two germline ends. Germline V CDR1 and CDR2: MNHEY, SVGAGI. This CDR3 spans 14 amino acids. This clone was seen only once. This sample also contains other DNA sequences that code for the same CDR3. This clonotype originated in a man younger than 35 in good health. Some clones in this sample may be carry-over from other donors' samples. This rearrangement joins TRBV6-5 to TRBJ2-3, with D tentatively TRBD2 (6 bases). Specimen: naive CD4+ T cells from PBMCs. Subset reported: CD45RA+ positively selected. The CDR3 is CASSYSRRGDTQYF. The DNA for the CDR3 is TGTGCCAGCAGTTACTCCCGGCGGGGAGATACGCAGTATTTT.